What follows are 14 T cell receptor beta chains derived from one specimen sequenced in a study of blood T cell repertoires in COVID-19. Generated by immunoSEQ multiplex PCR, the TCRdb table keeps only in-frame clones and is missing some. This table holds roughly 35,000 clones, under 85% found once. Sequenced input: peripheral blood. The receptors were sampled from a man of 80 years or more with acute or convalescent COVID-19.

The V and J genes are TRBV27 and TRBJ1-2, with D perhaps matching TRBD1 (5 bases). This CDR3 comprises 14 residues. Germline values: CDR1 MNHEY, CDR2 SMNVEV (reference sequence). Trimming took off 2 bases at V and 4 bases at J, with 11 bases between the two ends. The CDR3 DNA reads TGTGCCAGCAGTTTAAGTACAGGCATCTATGGCTACACCTTC. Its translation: CASSLSTGIYGYTF.

The CDR3 sequence: CASSPTGTSGHEQYF. The CDR3 nucleotides read TGTGCCAGCAGTCCGACCGGGACTAGCGGCCACGAGCAGTACTTC. This chain connects TRBV6-5 to TRBJ2-7; 11 bases fit TRBD2. The CDR3 consists of 15 residues. Germline V lookup: CDR1 MNHEY, CDR2 SVGAGI. V trimming: 5 bases; J trimming: 5 bases; junction bases outside the gene matches: 8.

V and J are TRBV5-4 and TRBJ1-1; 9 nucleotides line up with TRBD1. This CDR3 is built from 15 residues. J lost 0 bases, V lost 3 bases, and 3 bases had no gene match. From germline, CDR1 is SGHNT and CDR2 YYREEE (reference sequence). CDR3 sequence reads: CASSWDRAMNTEAFF. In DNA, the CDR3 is TGTGCCAGCAGCTGGGACAGGGCCATGAACACTGAAGCTTTCTTT.

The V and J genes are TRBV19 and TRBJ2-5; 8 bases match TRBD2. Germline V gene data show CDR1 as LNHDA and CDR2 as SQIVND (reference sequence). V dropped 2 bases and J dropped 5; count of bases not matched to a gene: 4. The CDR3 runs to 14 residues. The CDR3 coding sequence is TGTGCCAGTAGTATACGGGGGGGCCGGGAGACCCAGTACTTC. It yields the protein CASSIRGGRETQYF.

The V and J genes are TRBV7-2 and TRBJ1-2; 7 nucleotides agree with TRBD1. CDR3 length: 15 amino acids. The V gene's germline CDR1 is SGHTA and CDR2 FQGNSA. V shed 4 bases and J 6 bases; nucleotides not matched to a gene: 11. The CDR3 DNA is TGTGCCAGCAGCTATCGGCGCAGGGGGGAGGATGGCTACACCTTC. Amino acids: CASSYRRRGEDGYTF.

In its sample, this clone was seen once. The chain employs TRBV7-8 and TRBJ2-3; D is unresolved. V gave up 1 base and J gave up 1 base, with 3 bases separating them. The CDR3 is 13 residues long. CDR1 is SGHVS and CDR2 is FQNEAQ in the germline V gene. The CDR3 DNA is TGTGCCAGCAGCTTAGGAGGCACAGATACGCAGTATTTT. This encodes CASSLGGTDTQYF.

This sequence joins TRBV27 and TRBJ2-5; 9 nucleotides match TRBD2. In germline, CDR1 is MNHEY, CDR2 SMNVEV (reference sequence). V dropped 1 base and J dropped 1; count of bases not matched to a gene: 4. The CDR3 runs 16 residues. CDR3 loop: CASSLWRGGIQETQYF. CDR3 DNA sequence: TGTGCCAGCAGTTTATGGCGGGGGGGCATCCAAGAGACCCAGTACTTC.

The CDR3 bases are TGTGCCAGCAGCTTAAATCGGGGGGTAAACAATGAGCAGTTCTTC. Protein sequence: CASSLNRGVNNEQFF. The chain has TRBV7-3 and TRBJ2-1; the match to TRBD2 covers 7 bases. Trimming removed 1 base from V and 5 bases from J; junction bases left unmatched: 5. Germline V gene lookup returns CDR1 SGHTA and CDR2 FQGTGA. The CDR3 sequence is 15 residues long.

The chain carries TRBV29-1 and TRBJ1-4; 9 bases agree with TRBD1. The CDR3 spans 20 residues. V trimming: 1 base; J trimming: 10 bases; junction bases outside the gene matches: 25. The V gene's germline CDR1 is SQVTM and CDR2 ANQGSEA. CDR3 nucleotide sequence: TGCAGCGTTGAAGCCGTAACGCGTAGGGGAGGGGACAGGGCCGTAGCAAAACTGTTTTTT. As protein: CSVEAVTRRGGDRAVAKLFF.

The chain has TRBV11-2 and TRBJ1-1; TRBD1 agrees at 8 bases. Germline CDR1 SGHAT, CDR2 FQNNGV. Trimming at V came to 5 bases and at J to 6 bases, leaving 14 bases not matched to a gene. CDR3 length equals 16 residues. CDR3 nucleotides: TGTGCCAGCAGCGAGAGACGAGGCAGGGGGCGCCCTGAAGCTTTCTTT. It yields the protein CASSERRGRGRPEAFF. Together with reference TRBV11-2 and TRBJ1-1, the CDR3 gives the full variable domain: EAGVAQSPRYKIIEKRQSVAFWCNPISGHATLYWYQQILGQGPKLLIQFQNNGVVDDSQLPKDRFSAERLKGVDSTLKIQPAKLEDSAVYLCASSERRGRGRPEAFFGQGTRLTVV.

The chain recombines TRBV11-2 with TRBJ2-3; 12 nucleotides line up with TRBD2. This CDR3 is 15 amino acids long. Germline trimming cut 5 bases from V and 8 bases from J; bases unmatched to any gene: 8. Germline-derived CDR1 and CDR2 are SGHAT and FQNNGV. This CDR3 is CASSKLAGGRGTQYF. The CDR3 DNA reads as TGTGCCAGCAGCAAGCTAGCGGGGGGGAGGGGTACGCAGTATTTT.

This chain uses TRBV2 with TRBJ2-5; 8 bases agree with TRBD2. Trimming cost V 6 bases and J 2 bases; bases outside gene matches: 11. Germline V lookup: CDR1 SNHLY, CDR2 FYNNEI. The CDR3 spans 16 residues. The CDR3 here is CASRKMARGAQETQYF. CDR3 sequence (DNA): TGTGCCAGCAGGAAGATGGCGCGGGGGGCGCAAGAGACCCAGTACTTC.

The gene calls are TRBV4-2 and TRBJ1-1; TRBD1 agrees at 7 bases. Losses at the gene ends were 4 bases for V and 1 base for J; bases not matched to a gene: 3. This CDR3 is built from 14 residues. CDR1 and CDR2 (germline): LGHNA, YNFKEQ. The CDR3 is CASSRTGSNTEAFF. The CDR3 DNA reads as TGTGCCAGCAGCCGGACAGGATCGAACACTGAAGCTTTCTTT.

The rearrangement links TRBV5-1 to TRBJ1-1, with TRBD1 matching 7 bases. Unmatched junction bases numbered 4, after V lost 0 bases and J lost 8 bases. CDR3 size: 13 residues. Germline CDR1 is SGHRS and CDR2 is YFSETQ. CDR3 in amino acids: CASSLGDSDEAFF. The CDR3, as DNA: TGCGCCAGCAGCTTGGGGGACAGCGACGAAGCTTTCTTT.